These 28 T cell receptor delta chains came from one sample sequenced in a study of gamma-delta chains in newborns, infants, children. TCRdb reapplied CATT to the reads. The top ten clones hold 16% of a sample with about 8,500 delta-chain clones, 3% to 4% of them seen once. The specimen sequenced was blood. The source is a child who was a newborn, infant or young child, either healthy, febrile or measles-vaccinated (not recorded which).

Points on this clone: This clone may be a read error of a much larger clone one base away. This specimen includes other DNA sequences encoding the same CDR3. V and J are TRDV2 and TRDJ3; 10 bases line up with TRDD3. Per germline, CDR1 GEAIGNYY and CDR2 EKD. The CDR3 totals 18 residues. DNA of the CDR3: TGTGCCTGTGGCACCGGGGGATACGCGTCCTGGGACACCCGACAGATGTTTTTC. Its translation: CACGTGGYASWDTRQMFF.

Comments on this clone: At one end, the junction sequence differs from germline, possibly due to a read error. The chain couples TRDV2 to TRDJ3, with 12 bases matching TRDD3. The germline gives CDR1 GEAIGNYY, CDR2 EKD. The CDR3 is made up of 19 amino acids. The CDR3 bases are TGTGCCTGTGACACCAACTGGGGGATACAAACCTGGGACACCCGACGGATGTTTTTC. Amino acid sequence: CACDTNWGIQTWDTRRMFF.

As for this clone: A read error is possible here, since a much larger clone lies one base away. The chain joins TRDV2 to TRDJ3, with 8 bases identical to TRDD3. The CDR3 is 18 amino acids. J lost 2 bases, V lost 1 base, and 6 bases had no gene match. The V gene's germline CDR1 is GEAIGNYY and CDR2 EKD. The CDR3 is CACDTGGCATWDTRQMFF. The CDR3 region has the DNA TGTGCCTGTGACACTGGGGGATGCGCGACCTGGGACACCCGACAGATGTTTTTC.

Details on this clone: A much larger clone differs from this one at a single base, so this may be a read error. J is TRDJ3 and V is TRDV2, with TRDD3 identical over 8 bases. Trimming took 0 bases from V and 0 from J; bases not matched to a gene: 9. The CDR3 spans 20 residues. CDR1 and CDR2 from the germline V gene are GEAIGNYY and EKD. Here the CDR3 reads CACDTEWGIPASWDTRQMFF. The CDR3 bases are TGTGCCTGTGACACCGAATGGGGGATCCCTGCCTCCTGGGACACCCGACAGATGTTTTTC.

This clone was detected ten times or more. The chain is built from TRDV2 and TRDJ3; 8 nucleotides match TRDD3. The V gene end was trimmed by 0 bases and the J gene end by 5 bases; junction bases not matched to a gene: 8. This CDR3 is 18 amino acids long. Germline V lookup: CDR1 GEAIGNYY, CDR2 EKD. As DNA, the CDR3 is TGTGCCTGTGACACCGTGGGGGATTTAGACCGGGACACCCGACAGATGTTTTTC. Protein: CACDTVGDLDRDTRQMFF.

By share, this clone ranks as medium-sized. This chain uses TRDV2 with TRDJ3; 9 bases are shared with TRDD3. From germline, CDR1 is GEAIGNYY and CDR2 EKD. With V trimmed by 0 bases and J by 3 bases, 5 bases remained unmatched. The CDR3 contains 18 residues. This CDR3 reads CACDTVLGENWDTRQMFF. As DNA, the CDR3 is TGTGCCTGTGACACCGTACTGGGGGAAAACTGGGACACCCGACAGATGTTTTTC.

The chain links TRDV2 to TRDJ3; weak D call: TRDD3 (6 bases). V shed 0 bases and J shed 0 bases, with 17 bases lying between them. This CDR3 spans 20 amino acids. CDR1 and CDR2 (germline): GEAIGNYY, EKD. The CDR3 coding sequence is TGTGCCTGTGACACCGTACTGGGCCTCGAAGACTCCTGGGACACCCGACAGATGTTTTTC. Protein sequence: CACDTVLGLEDSWDTRQMFF.

This clone was detected many times. Other DNA sequences in the sample encode the same CDR3. The rearrangement uses TRDV2 and TRDJ3, with 8 bases matching TRDD3. The CDR3 is made up of 17 amino acids. V lost 3 bases, J lost 1 base, and 4 bases stayed unmatched. Germline CDR1 is GEAIGNYY and CDR2 is EKD. The DNA for the CDR3 is TGTGCCTGTGACTACTGGGGGTCATCCTGGGACACCCGACAGATGTTTTTC. Translation: CACDYWGSSWDTRQMFF.

In this sample, this clone turned up many times. Other DNA sequences in the same sample also yield this CDR3. The chain has TRDV2 and TRDJ3; 8 bases are a match to TRDD3. Germline CDR1 GEAIGNYY, CDR2 EKD. This CDR3 is built from 19 residues. V gave up 0 bases and J gave up 0 bases; unmatched junction bases: 6. This chain's CDR3 is CACDTVLGALSWDTRQMFF. As DNA, the CDR3 is TGTGCCTGTGACACCGTACTGGGGGCCCTCTCCTGGGACACCCGACAGATGTTTTTC.

The chain employs TRDV2 and TRDJ3, with 9 bases aligning to TRDD3. Trimming cost V 3 bases and J 0 bases; bases outside gene matches: 8. Germline V CDR1 and CDR2: GEAIGNYY, EKD. CDR3 size: 19 residues. The chain's CDR3 is CACDAYWGTSSWDTRQMFF. CDR3 coding DNA: TGTGCCTGTGACGCCTACTGGGGGACCAGCTCCTGGGACACCCGACAGATGTTTTTC.

In the case of this clone: Given a far larger clone just one base away, this is likely a sequencing read error. The sample has other DNA sequences that encode this CDR3 too. The rearrangement joins TRDV2 to TRDJ3; 11 bases are shared with TRDD3. Germline V gives CDR1 GEAIGNYY, CDR2 EKD. The CDR3 runs to 19 residues. CDR3 in DNA: TGTGCCTGTGACACCGTACTGGGGGATAGCTCCTGGGGCACCCGACAGATGTTTTTC. Its translation: CACDTVLGDSSWGTRQMFF.

The table lists this clone with a few counts. A much larger clone is a single base away; this may be a read error. Other nucleotide sequences from this sample produce the same CDR3. V is TRDV2 and J is TRDJ1; D possibly corresponds to TRDD3 (6 bases). CDR3 length: 15 amino acids. Germline V CDR1 and CDR2: GEAIGNYY, EKD. The CDR3 reads CACDTVGVYTDKLIF. The CDR3 DNA sequence: TGTGCCTGCGACACCGTGGGGGTTTACACCGATAAACTCATCTTT.

In its sample, this clone ranks as medium-sized. Possible read error: a much larger clone is one base away. Other DNA sequences in this specimen translate into the identical CDR3. The chain employs TRDV2 and TRDJ1, with 9 bases that match TRDD3. Looked up from germline, CDR1 is GEAIGNYY and CDR2 is EKD. The CDR3 runs to 14 residues. Trimming removed 0 bases from V and 3 bases from J; junction bases left unmatched: 1. CDR3 DNA sequence: TGTGCCTGTGACACCTGGGGATACGCCGATAAACTCATCTTT. Protein product: CACDTWGYADKLIF.

On this clone itself: A much larger clone differs by one base, so this may be a read error. This chain joins TRDV2 and TRDJ3; TRDD3 is a possible D gene (6 bases). In the absence of a J gene in TCRdb, the DNA was matched to germline to assign it here. This CDR3 has 20 residues. The germline CDR1 and CDR2 sequences are GEAIGNYY and EKD. CDR3 loop: CACDDNGGPPSSWDARQMFF. The CDR3 DNA reads as TGTGCCTGTGACGATAATGGGGGCCCACCTAGCTCCTGGGACGCCCGACAGATGTTTTTC.

There are many counts of this clone. This chain joins TRDV1 and TRDJ1; no clear D gene. The ends were cut back, 0 bases at V and 2 bases at J, with 10 bases in the middle. Germline-derived CDR1 and CDR2 are TSWWSYY and QGS. This CDR3 is built from 15 residues. This CDR3 is CALGELPRKTDKLIF. In nucleotides, the CDR3 is TGTGCTCTTGGGGAACTCCCTAGAAAGACCGATAAACTCATCTTT.

Note on this clone: A much more abundant neighbour one base away suggests this may be a read error. This chain uses TRDV2 with TRDJ3, with 7 bases identical to TRDD3. Germline matching of the DNA provided the J gene here, since TCRdb leaves it blank. There are 20 residues in the CDR3. CDR1 and CDR2 from the germline V gene are GEAIGNYY and EKD. CDR3: CARDVRNWGLSSWDTRQMFF. CDR3 bases: TGTGCCCGTGACGTACGGAACTGGGGACTGAGCTCCTGGGACACCCGACAGATGTTTTTC.

The rearrangement joins TRDV2 to TRDJ2, with 11 bases that match TRDD3. Germline V gene data show CDR1 as GEAIGNYY and CDR2 as EKD. Trimming at V came to 1 base and at J to 0 bases, leaving 9 bases not matched to a gene. This CDR3 contains 19 residues. The CDR3 is CACDTALLGDRALTAQLFF. CDR3 coding DNA: TGTGCCTGTGACACTGCACTACTGGGGGATAGGGCTTTGACAGCACAACTCTTCTTT.

This clone was detected only a few times. This clone may be a read error of a much larger clone one base away. Distinct nucleotide sequences in the sample also encode this CDR3. DNA of the CDR3: TGTGCCTGTGACACCTGGGGGATCTGGGACACCCGGCAGATGTTTTTC. Amino acid sequence: CACDTWGIWDTRQMFF. The chain recombines TRDV2 with TRDJ3; 8 bases are shared with TRDD3. Germline assignment: CDR1 GEAIGNYY and CDR2 EKD. CDR3 length equals 16 residues.

By sample share, this clone is medium-sized. This clone may be a read error of a much larger clone one base away. This chain links TRDV2 with TRDJ3; 12 nucleotides match TRDD3. V gave up 2 bases and J gave up 5 bases; unmatched junction bases: 3. Germline CDR1 and CDR2: GEAIGNYY and EKD. The CDR3 is 17 residues long. The CDR3 DNA is TGTGCCTGTGACATACTGGGGGATACCCGGGACACCCGACAGATGTTTTTC. Its translation: CACDILGDTRDTRQMFF.

As to this clone: One base separates it from a far larger clone, so it is likely a read error. This sample also contains other DNA sequences that code for the same CDR3. In nucleotides, the CDR3 is TGTGCCTGTGACGCACTGGGACTCCAATCCGGTAAACTCATCTTT. It is translated as CACDALGLQSGKLIF. This rearrangement joins TRDV2 to TRDJ1; D might be TRDD3 (6 bases). CDR1 is GEAIGNYY, CDR2 EKD, per germline. Trimming stripped 3 bases from V and 7 bases from J, with 20 bases between. CDR3 length: 15 amino acids.

This clone was seen at least ten times. V and J are TRDV2 and TRDJ3, with TRDD3 identical over 8 bases. Germline V gene data show CDR1 as GEAIGNYY and CDR2 as EKD. This CDR3 is built from 20 residues. V lost 3 bases to trimming and J lost 0 bases; unmatched junction nucleotides: 12. The CDR3 reads CACDRGNWGASSWDTRQMFF. CDR3 DNA: TGTGCCTGTGACCGGGGTAACTGGGGGGCCAGCTCCTGGGACACCCGACAGATGTTTTTC.

The table lists this clone with a few counts. The chain carries TRDV2 and TRDJ3; the match to TRDD3 covers 9 bases. The CDR3 runs 18 residues. Germline V gene sequence: CDR1 GEAIGNYY, CDR2 EKD. Unmatched junction bases numbered 8, after V lost 1 base and J lost 5 bases. CDR3 sequence reads: CACDTVGDRTRDTRQMFF. In nucleotides, the CDR3 is TGTGCCTGTGACACGGTGGGGGATAGGACCCGGGACACCCGACAGATGTTTTTC.

By frequency in the sample, this clone is medium-sized (0.01 to 0.1%). Other DNA sequences in the same sample also yield this CDR3. This chain uses TRDV2 with TRDJ3; a possible D gene is TRDD3 (6 bases). Trimming left V 0 bases short and J 0 bases short, with 14 bases between. This CDR3 spans 19 amino acids. Germline lookup yields CDR1 GEAIGNYY and CDR2 EKD. The DNA for the CDR3 is TGTGCCTGTGACACCTGGGGATCCAAGAGCTCCTGGGACACCCGACAGATGTTTTTC. It translates to CACDTWGSKSSWDTRQMFF.

About this clone itself: The germline gene is not matched at one end of the junction; a read error may be the cause. The J gene is TRDJ3, the V gene TRDV2; 11 nucleotides agree with TRDD3. The germline gives CDR1 GEAIGNYY, CDR2 EKD. CDR3 length: 17 residues. CDR3 nucleotides: TGTGCCAGTGACTTACTGGGGGATATATGGGACACCCGACAGATGTTTTTC. Translation: CASDLLGDIWDTRQMFF.

This clone rates as medium-sized. This sample includes further DNA sequences coding for the same CDR3. The CDR3 DNA reads as TGTGCCTGTGACAAAGTACTGGGGGAAAGCTCCTGGGACACCCGACAGATGTTTTTC. It specifies CACDKVLGESSWDTRQMFF. The chain joins TRDV2 to TRDJ3; 9 bases align to TRDD3. In germline, CDR1 is GEAIGNYY, CDR2 EKD. The length of the CDR3 is 19 residues. The J segment lost 0 bases and the V segment lost 2 bases, leaving 7 bases of the junction unmatched.

This clone came up a few times. The mismatch at residue 5 between this DNA's translation and the TCRdb protein of a much larger clone likely reflects a read error; the protein shown is translated from the DNA. This sequence joins TRDV2 and TRDJ3; 10 bases match TRDD3. The CDR3 is made up of 18 amino acids. The V gene end was trimmed by 2 bases and the J gene end by 0 bases; junction bases not matched to a gene: 3. Per the germline V gene, CDR1 is GEAIGNYY and CDR2 is EKD. CDR3 in DNA: TGTGCCTGTGACATGCTGGGGGATAGCTCCTGGGACACCCGACAGATGTTTTTC. Translated, it gives CACDMLGDSSWDTRQMFF.

This clone was counted only a few times. The chain joins TRDV2 to TRDJ3; TRDD3 aligns across 8 bases. The J gene is not listed in TCRdb, so it was assigned here from a DNA match to germline. V dropped 0 bases and J dropped 0; count of bases not matched to a gene: 12. The CDR3 consists of 21 residues. From germline, CDR1 is GEAIGNYY and CDR2 EKD. This CDR3 reads CACDTGGTGGPSSWDTRQMFF. The CDR3 DNA follows: TGTGCCTGTGACACCGGCGGTACTGGGGGCCCGAGCTCCTGGGACACCCGACAGATGTTTTTC.

This clone was observed at least ten times. This sample includes further DNA sequences coding for the same CDR3. This chain connects TRDV2 to TRDJ3; perhaps TRDD3 as D (5 bases). The germline gives CDR1 GEAIGNYY, CDR2 EKD. The CDR3 runs to 18 residues. V lost 0 bases and J 0 bases, leaving 11 bases between the germline ends. The CDR3 coding sequence is TGTGCCTGTGACACCGGGGGTTACAGCTCCTGGGACACCCGACAGATGTTTTTC. It specifies CACDTGGYSSWDTRQMFF.